Listed below are T cell receptor beta chains from one sample, sequenced in a study of beta chain features in type 1 diabetes. The repertoire was sequenced with immunoSEQ multiplex PCR; TCRdb's copy has only in-frame clones and lacks some. The data hold about 230,000 clones, with under 20% observed a single time. Input material: naive CD4+ T cells from blood. These receptors were obtained from a young man with type 1 diabetes. Both conserved end residues are part of each CDR3. Size tells how often a clone was seen (once, few, many) or the class of an expanded clone, and some rows leave it out.

j_gene	v_gene	abundance	CDR3aa
TRBJ2-1	TRBV20-1	few	CSATPYNEQFF
TRBJ2-5	TRBV7-7	.	CASSSSGETQYF
TRBJ2-5	TRBV25-1	.	CASSSDRAPTTQYF
TRBJ2-3	TRBV18	.	CASSPPIYRFYTDTQYF
TRBJ1-5	TRBV29-1	.	CSVARGQGNQPQHF
TRBJ2-3	TRBV5-8	few	CASSLGQSADTQYF
TRBJ2-3	TRBV5-1	once	CASSLDRLGTDTQYF
TRBJ1-2	TRBV30	.	CAWSSGGGYTF
TRBJ1-5	TRBV25-1	few	CASNFTGRPQHF
TRBJ2-3	TRBV6-5	.	CASSYGGPGTDTQYF
TRBJ2-3	TRBV30	few	CAWSVGLAPQYF
TRBJ1-2	TRBV15	few	CATSRGDLSNYGYTF
TRBJ2-5	TRBV29-1	few	CSVERSPRETQYF
TRBJ2-1	TRBV5-1	few	CASYPTGRSYNEQFF
TRBJ1-5	TRBV6-1	few	CASIRTGGQPQHF
TRBJ2-7	TRBV7-2	.	CASSFRGTGSYEQYF
TRBJ1-1	TRBV6-5	few	CASILDRGSTEAFF
TRBJ2-5	TRBV7-2	.	CASSLRGAETQYF
TRBJ2-3	TRBV28	.	CASSPIGADTQYF
TRBJ2-1	TRBV2	.	CASNTEYTEQFF
TRBJ2-1	TRBV15	few	CATSRDVTSGSRHNEQFF
TRBJ2-7	TRBV25-1	.	CASSPDRVIGEQYF
TRBJ1-5	TRBV30	few	CAWSADRYQPQHF
TRBJ2-1	TRBV29-1	few	CSVLRTSGSSYNEQFF
TRBJ2-3	TRBV7-6	.	CASSLSADTQYF